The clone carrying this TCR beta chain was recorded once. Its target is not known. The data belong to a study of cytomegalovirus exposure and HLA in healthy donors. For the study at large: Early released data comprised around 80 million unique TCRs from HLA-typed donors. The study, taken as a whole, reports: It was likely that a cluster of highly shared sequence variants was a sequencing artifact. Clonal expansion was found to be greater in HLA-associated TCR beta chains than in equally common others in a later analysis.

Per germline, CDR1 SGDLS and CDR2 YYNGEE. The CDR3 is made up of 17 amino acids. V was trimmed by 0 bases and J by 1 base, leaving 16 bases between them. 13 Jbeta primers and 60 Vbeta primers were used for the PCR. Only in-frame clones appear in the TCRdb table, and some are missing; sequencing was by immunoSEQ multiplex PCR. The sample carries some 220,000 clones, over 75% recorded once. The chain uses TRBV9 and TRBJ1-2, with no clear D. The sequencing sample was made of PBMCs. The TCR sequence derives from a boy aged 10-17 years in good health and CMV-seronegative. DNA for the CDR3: TGTGCCAGCAGCGTAGAGGTGGGCAGTACATTTAACTATGGCTACACCTTC. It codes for CASSVEVGSTFNYGYTF.